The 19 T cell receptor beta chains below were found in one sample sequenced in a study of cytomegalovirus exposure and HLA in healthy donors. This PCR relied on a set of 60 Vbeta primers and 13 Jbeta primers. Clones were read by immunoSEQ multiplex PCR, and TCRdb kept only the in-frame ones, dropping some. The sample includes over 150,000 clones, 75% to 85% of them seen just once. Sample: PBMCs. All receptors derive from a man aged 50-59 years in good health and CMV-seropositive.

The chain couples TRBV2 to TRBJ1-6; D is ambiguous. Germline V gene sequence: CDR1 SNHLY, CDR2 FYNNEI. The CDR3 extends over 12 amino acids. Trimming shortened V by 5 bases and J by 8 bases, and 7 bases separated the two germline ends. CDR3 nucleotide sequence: TGTGCCAGCAGTTTACATGATTCACCCCTCCACTTT. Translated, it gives CASSLHDSPLHF.

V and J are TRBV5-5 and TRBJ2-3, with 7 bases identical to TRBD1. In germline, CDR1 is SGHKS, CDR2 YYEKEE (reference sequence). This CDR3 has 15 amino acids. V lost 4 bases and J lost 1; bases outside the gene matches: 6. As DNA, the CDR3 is TGTGCCAGCAGCCAGACAGGGTGGGGCACAGATACGCAGTATTTT. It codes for CASSQTGWGTDTQYF.

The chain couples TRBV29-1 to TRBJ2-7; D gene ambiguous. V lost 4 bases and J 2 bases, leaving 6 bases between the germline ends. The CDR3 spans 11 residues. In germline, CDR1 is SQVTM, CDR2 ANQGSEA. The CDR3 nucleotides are TGCAGCGTTGTGTTAACCTACGAGCAGTACTTC. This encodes CSVVLTYEQYF.

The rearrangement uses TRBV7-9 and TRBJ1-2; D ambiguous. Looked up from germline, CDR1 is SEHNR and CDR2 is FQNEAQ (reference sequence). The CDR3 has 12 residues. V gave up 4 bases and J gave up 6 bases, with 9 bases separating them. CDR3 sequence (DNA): TGTGCCAGCAGCTCTGACATGGATGGCTACACCTTC. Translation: CASSSDMDGYTF.

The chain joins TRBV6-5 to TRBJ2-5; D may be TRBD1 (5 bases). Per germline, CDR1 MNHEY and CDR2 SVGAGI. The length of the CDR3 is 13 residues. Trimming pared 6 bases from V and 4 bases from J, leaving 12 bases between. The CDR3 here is CASRFQGSETQYF. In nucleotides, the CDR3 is TGTGCCAGCAGATTTCAGGGTTCAGAGACCCAGTACTTC.

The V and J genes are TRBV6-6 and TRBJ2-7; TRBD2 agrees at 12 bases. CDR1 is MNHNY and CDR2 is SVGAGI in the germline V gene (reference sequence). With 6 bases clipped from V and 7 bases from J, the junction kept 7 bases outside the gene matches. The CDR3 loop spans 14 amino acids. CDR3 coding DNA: TGTGCCAGCAGCTTGGGACTAGCGGGTGATGAGCAGTACTTC. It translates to CASSLGLAGDEQYF.

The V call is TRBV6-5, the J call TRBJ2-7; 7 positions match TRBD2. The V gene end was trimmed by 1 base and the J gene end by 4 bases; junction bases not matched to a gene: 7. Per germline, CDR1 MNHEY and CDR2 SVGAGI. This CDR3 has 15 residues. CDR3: CASSYWGVGGYEQYF. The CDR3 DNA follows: TGTGCCAGCAGTTACTGGGGTGTGGGGGGGTACGAGCAGTACTTC.

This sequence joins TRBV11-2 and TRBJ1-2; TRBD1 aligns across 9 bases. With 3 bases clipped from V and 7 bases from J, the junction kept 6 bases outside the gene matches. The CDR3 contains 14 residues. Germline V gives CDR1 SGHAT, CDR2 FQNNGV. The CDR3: CASSFGTGQGGYTF. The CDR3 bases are TGTGCCAGCAGCTTTGGGACAGGGCAGGGTGGCTACACCTTC.

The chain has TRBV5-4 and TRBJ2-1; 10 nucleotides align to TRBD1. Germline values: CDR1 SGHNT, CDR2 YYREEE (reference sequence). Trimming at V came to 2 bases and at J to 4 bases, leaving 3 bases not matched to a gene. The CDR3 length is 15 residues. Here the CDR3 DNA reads TGTGCCAGCAGCTTCGGGGACAGGGGATACAATGAGCAGTTCTTC. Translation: CASSFGDRGYNEQFF.

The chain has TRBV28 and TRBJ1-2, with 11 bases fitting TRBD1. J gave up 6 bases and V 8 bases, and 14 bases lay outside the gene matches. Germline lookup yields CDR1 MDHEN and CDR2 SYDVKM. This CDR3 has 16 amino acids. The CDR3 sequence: CASGTQMGQGVHGYTF. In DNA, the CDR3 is TGTGCCAGCGGTACCCAGATGGGACAGGGGGTCCATGGCTACACCTTC.

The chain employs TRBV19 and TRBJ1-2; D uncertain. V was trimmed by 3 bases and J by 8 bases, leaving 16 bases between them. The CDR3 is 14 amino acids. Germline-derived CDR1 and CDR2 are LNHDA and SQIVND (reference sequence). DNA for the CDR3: TGTGCCAGTAGTATCGCCGGGAACACTGGGGGCTACACCTTC. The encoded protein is CASSIAGNTGGYTF.

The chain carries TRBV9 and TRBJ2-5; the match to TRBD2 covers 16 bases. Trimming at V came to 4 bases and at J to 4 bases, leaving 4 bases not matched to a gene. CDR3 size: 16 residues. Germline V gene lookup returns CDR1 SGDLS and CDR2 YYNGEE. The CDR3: CASSPGLAGGRETQYF. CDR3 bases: TGTGCCAGCAGCCCGGGACTAGCGGGAGGGAGAGAGACCCAGTACTTC.

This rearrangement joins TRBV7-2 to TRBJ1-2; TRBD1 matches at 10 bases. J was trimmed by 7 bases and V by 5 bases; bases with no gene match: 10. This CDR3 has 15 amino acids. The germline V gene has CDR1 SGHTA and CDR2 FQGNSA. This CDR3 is CASSQLDRGLSGYTF. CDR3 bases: TGTGCCAGCAGCCAGCTAGACAGGGGGCTCAGTGGCTACACCTTC.

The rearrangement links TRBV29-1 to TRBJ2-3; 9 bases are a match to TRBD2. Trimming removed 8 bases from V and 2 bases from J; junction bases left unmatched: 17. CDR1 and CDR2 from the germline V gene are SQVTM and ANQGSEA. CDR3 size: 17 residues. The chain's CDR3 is CSLTQGGGVLYTDTQYF. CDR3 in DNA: TGCAGCCTCACTCAGGGCGGGGGGGTACTTTACACAGATACGCAGTATTTT.

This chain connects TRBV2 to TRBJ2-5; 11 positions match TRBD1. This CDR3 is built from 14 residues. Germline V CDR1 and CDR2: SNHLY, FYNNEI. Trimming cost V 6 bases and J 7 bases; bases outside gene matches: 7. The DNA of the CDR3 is TGTGCCAGCAGGTGGACAGGGGGCGCAGGGACCCAGTACTTC. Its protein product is CASRWTGGAGTQYF.

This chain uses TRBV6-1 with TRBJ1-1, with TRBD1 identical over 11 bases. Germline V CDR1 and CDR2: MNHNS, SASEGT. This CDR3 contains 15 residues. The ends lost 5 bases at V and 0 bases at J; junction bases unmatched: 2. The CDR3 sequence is CASSRDRGLNTEAFF. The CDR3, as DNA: TGTGCCAGCAGTAGGGACAGGGGGTTGAACACTGAAGCTTTCTTT.

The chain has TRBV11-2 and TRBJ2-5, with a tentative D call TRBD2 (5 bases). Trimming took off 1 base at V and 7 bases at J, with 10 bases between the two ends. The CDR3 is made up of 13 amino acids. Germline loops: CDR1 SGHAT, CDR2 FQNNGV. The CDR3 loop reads CASSLGGESTQYF. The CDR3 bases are TGTGCCAGCAGCTTAGGTGGGGAGTCGACCCAGTACTTC.

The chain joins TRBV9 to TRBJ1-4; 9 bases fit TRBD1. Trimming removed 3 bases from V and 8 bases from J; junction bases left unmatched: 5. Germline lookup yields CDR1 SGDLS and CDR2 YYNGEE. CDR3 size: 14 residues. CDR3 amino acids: CASSDRTGAEKLFF. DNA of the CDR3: TGTGCCAGCAGCGACCGGACAGGGGCAGAAAAACTGTTTTTT. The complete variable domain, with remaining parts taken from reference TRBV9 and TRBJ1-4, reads DSGVTQTPKHLITATGQRVTLRCSPRSGDLSVYWYQQSLDQGLQFLIQYYNGEERAKGNILERFSAQQFPDLHSELNLSSLELGDSALYFCASSDRTGAEKLFFGSGTQLSVL.

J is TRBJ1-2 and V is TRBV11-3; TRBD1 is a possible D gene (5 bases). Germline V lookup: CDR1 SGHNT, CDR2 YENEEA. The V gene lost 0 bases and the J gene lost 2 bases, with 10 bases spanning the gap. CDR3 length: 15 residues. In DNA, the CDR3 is TGTGCCAGCAGCTTAGAAAGGGGATCAAACTATGGCTACACCTTC. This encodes CASSLERGSNYGYTF. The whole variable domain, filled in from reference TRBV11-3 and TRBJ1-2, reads EAGVVQSPRYKIIEKKQPVAFWCNPISGHNTLYWYLQNLGQGPELLIRYENEEAVDDSQLPKDRFSAERLKGVDSTLKIQPAELGDSAVYLCASSLERGSNYGYTFGSGTRLTVV.